The source of this TCR beta chain is a study of T cells after posttransplantation cyclophosphamide. CDR3 length: 15 residues. The germline V and J ends were trimmed by 3 bases and 10 bases, with 18 bases remaining between them. Germline values: CDR1 LGHNA, CDR2 YNFKEQ. Profiling relied on immunoSEQ multiplex PCR, and the TCRdb table lists in-frame clones only, not all of them. The data show about 24,000 clones, with none appearing a single time. This clone was seen many times. This receptor was identified in a woman in her fifties or sixties in good health, CMV-negative, and a related stem cell transplant donor. Sequences were obtained from PBMCs. The rearrangement joins TRBV4-2 to TRBJ1-4; the D is unclear. As DNA, the CDR3 is TGTGCCAGCAGCCAGACCGGGGTCCTACTTGGAAAACTGTTTTTT. This sequence encodes CASSQTGVLLGKLFF.